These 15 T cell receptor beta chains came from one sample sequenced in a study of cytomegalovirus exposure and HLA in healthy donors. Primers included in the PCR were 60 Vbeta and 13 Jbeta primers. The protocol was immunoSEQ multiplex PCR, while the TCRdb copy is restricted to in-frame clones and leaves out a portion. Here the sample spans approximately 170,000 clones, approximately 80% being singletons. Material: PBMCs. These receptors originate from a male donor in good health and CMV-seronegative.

This chain's CDR3 is CASSVLGTPVRGEQFF. The CDR3 DNA reads TGTGCCAGTAGTGTCCTCGGGACTCCTGTTCGGGGTGAGCAGTTCTTC. This chain connects TRBV19 to TRBJ2-1, with a possible D match to TRBD2 (6 bases). V was clipped by 5 bases and J by 9 bases, with 23 bases between them. Germline V gene data show CDR1 as LNHDA and CDR2 as SQIVND (reference sequence). The CDR3 is 16 amino acids. Looking up the rest from reference TRBV19 and TRBJ2-1 gives the full variable domain: DGGITQSPKYLFRKEGQNVTLSCEQNLNHDAMYWYRQDPGQGLRLIYYSQIVNDFQKGDIAEGYSVSREKKESFPLTVTSAQKNPTAFYLCASSVLGTPVRGEQFFGPGTRLTVL.

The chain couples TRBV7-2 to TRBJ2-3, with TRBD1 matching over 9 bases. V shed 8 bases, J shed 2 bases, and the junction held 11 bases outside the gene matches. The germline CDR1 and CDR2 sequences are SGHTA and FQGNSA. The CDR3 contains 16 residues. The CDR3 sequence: CASPPGTGSFTDTQYF. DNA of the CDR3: TGTGCCAGCCCGCCCGGGACAGGGTCATTCACAGATACGCAGTATTTT. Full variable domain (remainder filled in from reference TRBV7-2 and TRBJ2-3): GAGVSQSPSNKVTEKGKDVELRCDPISGHTALYWYRQSLGQGLEFLIYFQGNSAPDKSGLPSDRFSAERTGGSVSTLTIQRTQQEDSAVYLCASPPGTGSFTDTQYFGPGTRLTVL.

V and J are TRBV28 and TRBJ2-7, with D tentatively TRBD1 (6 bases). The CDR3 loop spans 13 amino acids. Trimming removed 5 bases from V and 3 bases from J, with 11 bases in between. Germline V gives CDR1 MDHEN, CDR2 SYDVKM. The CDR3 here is CASSTGPLYEQYF. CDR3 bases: TGTGCCAGCAGTACAGGGCCCCTCTACGAGCAGTACTTC.

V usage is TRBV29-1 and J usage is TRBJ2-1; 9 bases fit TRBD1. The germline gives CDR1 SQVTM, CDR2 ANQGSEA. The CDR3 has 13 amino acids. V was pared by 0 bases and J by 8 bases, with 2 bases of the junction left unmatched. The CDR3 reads CSVEETGGYEQFF. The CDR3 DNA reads TGCAGCGTTGAAGAGACAGGGGGTTATGAGCAGTTCTTC.

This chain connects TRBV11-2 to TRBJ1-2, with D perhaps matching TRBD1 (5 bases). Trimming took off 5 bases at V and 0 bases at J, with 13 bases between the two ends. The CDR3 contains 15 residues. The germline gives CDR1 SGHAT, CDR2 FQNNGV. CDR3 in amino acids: CASSQGTAPNYGYTF. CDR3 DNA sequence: TGTGCCAGCAGCCAGGGAACAGCTCCTAACTATGGCTACACCTTC.

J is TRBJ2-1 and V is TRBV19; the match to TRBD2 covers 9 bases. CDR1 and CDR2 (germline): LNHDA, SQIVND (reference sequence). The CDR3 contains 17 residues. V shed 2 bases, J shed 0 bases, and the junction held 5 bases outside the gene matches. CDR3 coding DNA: TGTGCCAGTAGTATACCCGGACTAGCGAGCTCCTACAATGAGCAGTTCTTC. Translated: CASSIPGLASSYNEQFF.

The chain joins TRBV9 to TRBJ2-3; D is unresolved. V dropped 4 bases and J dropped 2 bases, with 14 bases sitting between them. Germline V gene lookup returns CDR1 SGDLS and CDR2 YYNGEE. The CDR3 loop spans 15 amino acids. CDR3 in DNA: TGTGCCAGCAGCTCCCGACCGGAGTTCACAGATACGCAGTATTTT. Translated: CASSSRPEFTDTQYF.

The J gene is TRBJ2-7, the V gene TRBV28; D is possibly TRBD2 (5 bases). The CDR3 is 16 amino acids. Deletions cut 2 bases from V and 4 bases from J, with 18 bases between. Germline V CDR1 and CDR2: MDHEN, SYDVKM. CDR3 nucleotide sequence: TGTGCCAGCAGTTTAATCCGGGTCACCCGAGGGTACGAGCAGTACTTC. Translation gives CASSLIRVTRGYEQYF.

The CDR3, as DNA: TGTGCCAGCACCTCAGGGAGGGCTCGCACCGGGGAGCTGTTTTTT. Its translation is CASTSGRARTGELFF. This chain uses TRBV6-6 with TRBJ2-2, with 7 positions matching TRBD2. Per the germline V gene, CDR1 is MNHNY and CDR2 is SVGAGI (reference sequence). There are 15 residues in the CDR3. With V trimmed by 7 bases and J by 4 bases, 9 bases remained unmatched.

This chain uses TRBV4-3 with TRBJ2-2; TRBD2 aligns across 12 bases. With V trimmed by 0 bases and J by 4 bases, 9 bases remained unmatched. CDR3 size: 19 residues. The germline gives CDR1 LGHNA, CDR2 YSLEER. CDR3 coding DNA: TGCGCCAGCAGCCAAGACGTTCCGACTAGCGGGGGACCCACCGGGGAGCTGTTTTTT. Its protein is CASSQDVPTSGGPTGELFF.

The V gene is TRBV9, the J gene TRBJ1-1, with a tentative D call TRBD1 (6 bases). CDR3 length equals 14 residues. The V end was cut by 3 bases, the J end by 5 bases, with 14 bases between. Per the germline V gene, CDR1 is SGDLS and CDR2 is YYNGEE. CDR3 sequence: CASSDSGVGTEAFF. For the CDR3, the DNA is TGTGCCAGCAGCGACTCAGGGGTAGGTACTGAAGCTTTCTTT. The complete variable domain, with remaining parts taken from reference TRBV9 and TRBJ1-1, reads DSGVTQTPKHLITATGQRVTLRCSPRSGDLSVYWYQQSLDQGLQFLIQYYNGEERAKGNILERFSAQQFPDLHSELNLSSLELGDSALYFCASSDSGVGTEAFFGQGTRLTVV.

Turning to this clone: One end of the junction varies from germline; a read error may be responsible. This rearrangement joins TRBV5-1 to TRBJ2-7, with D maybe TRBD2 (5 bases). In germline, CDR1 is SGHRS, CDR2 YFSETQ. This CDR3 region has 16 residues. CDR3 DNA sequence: TGCGCCACCAGCGTGAGGACTGGCCCAAGATCCTACGAGCAGTACTTC. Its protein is CATSVRTGPRSYEQYF.

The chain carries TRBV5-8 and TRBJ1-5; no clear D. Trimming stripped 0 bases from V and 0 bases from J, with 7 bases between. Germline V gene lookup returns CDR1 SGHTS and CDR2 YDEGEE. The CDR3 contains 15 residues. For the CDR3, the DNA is TGTGCCAGCAGCTTGGAGACGGGTAGCAATCAGCCCCAGCATTTT. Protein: CASSLETGSNQPQHF.

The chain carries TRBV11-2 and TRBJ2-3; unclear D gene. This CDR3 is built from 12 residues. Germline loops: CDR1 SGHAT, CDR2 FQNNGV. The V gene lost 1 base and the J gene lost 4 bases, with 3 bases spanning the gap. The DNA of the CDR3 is TGTGCCAGCAGCTTAGCCGCAGATACGCAGTATTTT. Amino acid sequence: CASSLAADTQYF.

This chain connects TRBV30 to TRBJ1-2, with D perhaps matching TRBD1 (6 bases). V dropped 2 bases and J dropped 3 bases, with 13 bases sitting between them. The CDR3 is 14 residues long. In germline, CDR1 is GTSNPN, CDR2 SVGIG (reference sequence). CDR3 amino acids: CAWSPQGYYYGYTF. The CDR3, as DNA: TGTGCCTGGAGTCCACAGGGTTACTACTATGGCTACACCTTC.